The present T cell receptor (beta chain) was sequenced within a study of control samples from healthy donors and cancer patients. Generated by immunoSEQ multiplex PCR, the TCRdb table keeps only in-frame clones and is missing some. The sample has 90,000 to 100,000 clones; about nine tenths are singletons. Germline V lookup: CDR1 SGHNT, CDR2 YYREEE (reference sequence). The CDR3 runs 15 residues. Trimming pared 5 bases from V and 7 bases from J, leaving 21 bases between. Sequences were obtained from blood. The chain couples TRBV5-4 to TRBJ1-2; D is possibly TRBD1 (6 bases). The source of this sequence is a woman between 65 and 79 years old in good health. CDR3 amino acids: CASSYGGARFGGYTF. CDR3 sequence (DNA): TGTGCCAGCAGTTACGGGGGGGCGCGGTTCGGTGGCTACACCTTC.